One and the same sample provided the 10 T cell receptor beta chains below, sequenced in a study of shared clonotypes between healthy human individuals. The repertoire was sequenced with immunoSEQ multiplex PCR; TCRdb's copy has only in-frame clones and lacks some. This repertoire shows 450,000 to 500,000 clones, roughly 80% found once; its top ten account for about an eighth. Sequencing was done on a sample of PBMCs. These receptors were obtained from a woman aged 40 to 50 in good health. Some clones in this sample may be carry-over from other donors' samples.

The chain joins TRBV28 to TRBJ1-1, with a tentative D call TRBD1 (5 bases). Deletions cut 5 bases from V and 0 bases from J, with 13 bases between. This CDR3 spans 15 amino acids. Germline CDR1 reads MDHEN; CDR2 reads SYDVKM. The CDR3 DNA reads TGTGCCAGCAGTACTACAGGTTTCATGAACACTGAAGCTTTCTTT. It is translated as CASSTTGFMNTEAFF.

This clone was recorded a few times. This sample also contains other DNA sequences that code for the same CDR3. This chain uses TRBV15 with TRBJ2-7; D is undetermined. V was trimmed by 4 bases and J by 7 bases, leaving 8 bases between them. CDR1 and CDR2 (germline): LNHNV, YYDKDF (reference sequence). CDR3 length equals 11 residues. The CDR3 nucleotides are TGTGCCACCAGCAACCGTTATGAGCAGTACTTC. This gives the protein CATSNRYEQYF.

Comments on this clone: Since a far larger clone is one base different, this is likely a read error. The V gene is TRBV27, the J gene TRBJ2-7; 9 bases are a match to TRBD2. Germline V gene lookup returns CDR1 MNHEY and CDR2 SMNVEV (reference sequence). This CDR3 is built from 14 residues. V gave up 5 bases and J gave up 0 bases; unmatched junction bases: 2. The CDR3 nucleotides read TGTGCCAGCAGTATTAGCGGGAGCTCCTACGAGCAGTACTTC. Its protein product is CASSISGSSYEQYF.

Only one count was recorded for this clone. The chain is built from TRBV28 and TRBJ2-7; 9 nucleotides align to TRBD1. CDR3 length equals 13 residues. Germline CDR1 reads MDHEN; CDR2 reads SYDVKM. J gave up 5 bases and V 8 bases, and 7 bases lay outside the gene matches. The CDR3 protein is CASDRQGEDEQYF. CDR3 nucleotides: TGTGCCAGCGACCGACAGGGGGAGGACGAGCAGTACTTC.

The chain couples TRBV28 to TRBJ1-4; 7 nucleotides agree with TRBD1. CDR3 size: 16 residues. Germline values: CDR1 MDHEN, CDR2 SYDVKM. V lost 4 bases to trimming and J lost 0 bases; unmatched junction nucleotides: 5. DNA of the CDR3: TGTGCCAGCAGTTCTCAGGGGGTGGCAACTAATGAAAAACTGTTTTTT. Translating it yields CASSSQGVATNEKLFF.

The J gene is TRBJ1-2, the V gene TRBV5-1; TRBD1 is a possible D gene (6 bases). Germline loops: CDR1 SGHRS, CDR2 YFSETQ. V was shortened by 0 bases and J by 4 bases, with 19 bases between the two germline ends. The CDR3 sequence is 17 residues long. The CDR3 loop is CASSLGLVVGGVYGYTF. The CDR3 DNA is TGCGCCAGCAGCTTGGGTCTTGTGGTGGGGGGCGTCTATGGCTACACCTTC.

Concerning this clone: This likely stems from a read error, as it lies one base from a far larger clone. In the same sample, other DNA sequences code for this CDR3. The V call is TRBV4-2, the J call TRBJ2-3; D unclear. CDR3 length: 14 amino acids. The germline V gene has CDR1 LGHNA and CDR2 YNFKEQ. Written as DNA, the CDR3 is TGTGCCAGCAGTCAAGAACTACGCACAGATACGCAGTATTTT. It encodes CASSQELRTDTQYF.

The J gene is TRBJ2-2, the V gene TRBV29-1; 9 positions agree with TRBD1. The ends lost 8 bases at V and 6 bases at J; junction bases unmatched: 13. CDR1 and CDR2 (germline): SQVTM, ANQGSEA. This CDR3 has 15 residues. The CDR3 sequence is CSIGQGTRGAGELFF. The CDR3 DNA sequence: TGCAGCATAGGACAGGGGACCAGAGGCGCCGGGGAGCTGTTTTTT.

The V and J genes are TRBV30 and TRBJ2-1; a possible D gene is TRBD2 (5 bases). Trimming stripped 0 bases from V and 6 bases from J, with 9 bases between. CDR3 length: 13 residues. Germline V gene sequence: CDR1 GTSNPN, CDR2 SVGIG (reference sequence). The CDR3 bases are TGTGCCTGGAGTGTACGCGCGGGCAATGAGCAGTTCTTC. It is translated as CAWSVRAGNEQFF. Complete variable domain (other parts from reference TRBV30 and TRBJ2-1): SQTIHQWPATLVQPVGSPLSLECTVEGTSNPNLYWYRQAAGRGLQLLFYSVGIGQISSEVPQNLSASRPQDRQFILSSKKLLLSDSGFYLCAWSVRAGNEQFFGPGTRLTVL.

This clone was seen only a few times. This chain uses TRBV11-3 with TRBJ2-1; 7 bases fit TRBD1. Germline loops: CDR1 SGHNT, CDR2 YENEEA. V shed 3 bases and J 0 bases; nucleotides not matched to a gene: 8. The CDR3 has 17 amino acids. In DNA, the CDR3 is TGTGCCAGCAGCTTGGGCGCCGGGACAGACTCCTACAATGAGCAGTTCTTC. It encodes CASSLGAGTDSYNEQFF. Together with reference TRBV11-3 and TRBJ2-1, the CDR3 gives the full variable domain: EAGVVQSPRYKIIEKKQPVAFWCNPISGHNTLYWYLQNLGQGPELLIRYENEEAVDDSQLPKDRFSAERLKGVDSTLKIQPAELGDSAVYLCASSLGAGTDSYNEQFFGPGTRLTVL.